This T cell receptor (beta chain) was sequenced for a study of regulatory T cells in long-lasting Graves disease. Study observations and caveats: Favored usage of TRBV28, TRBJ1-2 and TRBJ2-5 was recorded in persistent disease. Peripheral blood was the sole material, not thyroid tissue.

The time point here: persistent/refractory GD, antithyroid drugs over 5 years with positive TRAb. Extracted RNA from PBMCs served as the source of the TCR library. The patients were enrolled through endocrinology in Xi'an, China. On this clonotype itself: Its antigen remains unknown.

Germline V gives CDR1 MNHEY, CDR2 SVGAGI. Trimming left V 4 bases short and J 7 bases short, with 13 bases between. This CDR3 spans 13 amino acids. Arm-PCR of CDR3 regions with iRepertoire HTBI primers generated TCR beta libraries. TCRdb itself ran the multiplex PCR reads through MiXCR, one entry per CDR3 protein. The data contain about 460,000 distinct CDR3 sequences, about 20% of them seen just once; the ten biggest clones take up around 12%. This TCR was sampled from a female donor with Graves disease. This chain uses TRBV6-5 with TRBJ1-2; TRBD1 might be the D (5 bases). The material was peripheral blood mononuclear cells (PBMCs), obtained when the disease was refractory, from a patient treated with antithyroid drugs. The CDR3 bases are TGTGCCAGCAGTTTCGACGGGGCGGGTGGCTACACCTTC. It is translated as CASSFDGAGGYTF.